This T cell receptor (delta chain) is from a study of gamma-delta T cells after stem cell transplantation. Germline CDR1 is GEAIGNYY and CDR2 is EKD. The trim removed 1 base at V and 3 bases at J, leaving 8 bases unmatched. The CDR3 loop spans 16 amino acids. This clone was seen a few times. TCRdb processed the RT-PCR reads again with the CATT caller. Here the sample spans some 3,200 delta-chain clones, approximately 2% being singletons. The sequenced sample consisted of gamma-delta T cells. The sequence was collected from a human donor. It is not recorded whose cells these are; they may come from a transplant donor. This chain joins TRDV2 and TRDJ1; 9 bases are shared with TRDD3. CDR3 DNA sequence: TGTGCCTGTGACACAATGGCTGGGGGATTTTCCGATAAACTCATCTTT. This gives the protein CACDTMAGGFSDKLIF.